These 5 T cell receptor beta chains share one sample of origin, sequenced in a study of CD8 T cells in ankylosing spondylitis. A single record per CDR3 protein comes from TCRdb applying MiXCR to the 5' RACE reads. Among 150,000 to 200,000 distinct CDR3 sequences listed, under 14% were seen once. The sequenced sample was blood, either unsorted or a sorted T cell fraction (not recorded which). The receptors shown here come from a male donor with ankylosing spondylitis or in good health (not recorded which).

The CDR3 coding sequence is TGCAGTGCTAGAGATAGACAGATCTCCTACGAGCAGTACTTC. Translated, it gives CSARDRQISYEQYF. V is TRBV20-1 and J is TRBJ2-7; the D gene is possibly TRBD1 (5 bases). Deletions cut 0 bases from V and 0 bases from J, with 9 bases between. The CDR3 extends over 14 amino acids. CDR1 and CDR2 from the germline V gene are DFQATT and SNEGSKA (reference sequence).

This clonotype was counted at least ten times. The gene calls are TRBV10-3 and TRBJ2-7; D ambiguous. Trimming removed 11 bases at V and 5 bases at J, with 13 bases between. Germline-derived CDR1 and CDR2 are ENHRY and SYGVKD. The CDR3 has 11 amino acids. The CDR3 region is CASGEMNEQYF. CDR3 bases: TGTGCCTCGGGCGAAATGAACGAGCAGTACTTC.

The genes are TRBV29-1 and TRBJ1-2; D is uncertain. CDR3 length equals 11 residues. The germline CDR1 and CDR2 sequences are SQVTM and ANQGSEA. V gave up 4 bases and J gave up 6 bases, with 9 bases separating them. The CDR3 protein is CSVGEGNGYTF. CDR3 coding DNA: TGCAGCGTTGGGGAGGGAAATGGCTACACCTTC.

This clonotype was detected many times. The chain carries TRBV5-1 and TRBJ1-4; 7 bases fit TRBD1. Germline CDR1 SGHRS, CDR2 YFSETQ. This CDR3 has 14 amino acids. V shed 2 bases, J shed 8 bases, and the junction held 6 bases outside the gene matches. CDR3 nucleotide sequence: TGCGCCAGCAGCTTCGGTGGCAGGGGGGAAAAACTGTTTTTT. Protein: CASSFGGRGEKLFF.

The rearrangement links TRBV9 to TRBJ2-7; TRBD1 matches 9 bases. The CDR3 length is 14 residues. V gave up 4 bases and J gave up 4 bases; unmatched junction bases: 6. Germline V gene data show CDR1 as SGDLS and CDR2 as YYNGEE. CDR3 nucleotide sequence: TGTGCCAGCAGCCCGGGACAGGGACAGTACGAGCAGTACTTC. Encoded protein: CASSPGQGQYEQYF.